This TCR beta chain was recovered during a study of T cells in Graves' hyperthyroidism and ophthalmopathy. General observations from the study: Ophthalmopathy was told apart from stable hyperthyroidism by a 13 V-J model.

About this clonotype: Its target is unknown.

Amplification of TCR beta CDR3 regions used RNA as the template. First-round RT-PCR with HTBI primers amplified the TCR CDR3 region. TCRdb analysed the multiplex PCR reads with MiXCR anew, one entry per CDR3 protein. The table lists some 570,000 distinct CDR3 sequences, around 14% of them singletons. Sequences were obtained from blood. The sequence derives from a woman between 18 and 29 years old with Graves' ophthalmopathy.

The CDR3 DNA reads TGTGCCAGCAGCGCACCCTCCCGGGACAGGGGCCAAGAGACCCAGTACTTC. Encoded protein: CASSAPSRDRGQETQYF. The chain employs TRBV5-6 and TRBJ2-5; 10 nucleotides align to TRBD1. CDR1 is SGHDT and CDR2 is YYEEEE in the germline V gene. This CDR3 has 17 residues. Trimming cost V 4 bases and J 1 base; bases outside gene matches: 10. The full variable domain, with the rest looked up from reference TRBV5-6 and TRBJ2-5, is DAGVTQSPTHLIKTRGQQVTLRCSPKSGHDTVSWYQQALGQGPQFIFQYYEEEERQRGNFPDRFSGHQFPNYSSELNVNALLLGDSALYLCASSAPSRDRGQETQYFGPGTRLLVL.